Below are 30 T cell receptor beta chains sequenced from a single sample in a study of T-cell reconstitution after alpha-beta-depleted transplantation in children. This sample's TCRbeta library carried unique molecular identifier barcodes. TCRdb reprocessed the PCR reads via MiXCR and lists one record per CDR3 protein. The table lists about 600,000 distinct CDR3 sequences, 8% to 11% of them singletons, with roughly 3.9% in the top ten. The specimen was PBMCs from the stem cell graft donor, collected from the stem cell graft. These receptors all come from a human donor who donated a stem cell graft to a child with acute myeloid leukemia.

This clonotype was seen ten or more times. The chain has TRBV12-3 or TRBV12-4 and TRBJ2-1; D is tentatively TRBD1 or TRBD2 (5 bases each). The length of the CDR3 is 14 residues. Between the trimmed V and J ends, which lost 1 base and 10 bases, there was a span of 14 bases. The chain's CDR3 is CASSLEILRGEQFF. As DNA, the CDR3 is TGTGCCAGCAGTTTAGAAATCCTGAGGGGAGAGCAGTTCTTC.

This clonotype appeared a few times. The rearrangement links TRBV20-1 to TRBJ2-1, with 13 bases aligning to TRBD2. The CDR3 spans 16 residues. The germline V gene encodes CDR1 DFQATT and CDR2 SNEGSKA (reference sequence). V lost 7 bases, J lost 2 bases, and 8 bases stayed unmatched. DNA for the CDR3: TGCAGTGGTCGGACTAGCGGGAGCCGTGCCTACAATGAGCAGTTCTTC. Translated, it gives CSGRTSGSRAYNEQFF.

This clonotype was counted only a few times. The genes are TRBV9 and TRBJ2-3, with TRBD2 identical over 13 bases. The germline V gene encodes CDR1 SGDLS and CDR2 YYNGEE. CDR3 size: 19 residues. Trimming cost V 4 bases and J 5 bases; bases outside gene matches: 16. The CDR3 reads CASSPPAGLAGAGGDTQYF. The CDR3 DNA follows: TGTGCCAGCAGCCCACCAGCAGGACTAGCGGGAGCCGGGGGAGATACGCAGTATTTT.

This clonotype was seen repeatedly, ten times or more. The CDR3 DNA reads TGTGCCACCAGTGATCCCGAGCGGGAGCTGTTTTTT. It translates to CATSDPERELFF. The J gene is TRBJ2-2, the V gene TRBV24-1, with unresolved D. Trimming stripped 3 bases from V and 9 bases from J, with 7 bases between. This CDR3 spans 12 amino acids. Germline V gene data show CDR1 as KGHDR and CDR2 as SFDVKD.

This clonotype was seen a few times. The chain uses TRBV12-3 or TRBV12-4 and TRBJ2-7; D gene unclear. The CDR3 spans 14 residues. Trimming left V 5 bases short and J 0 bases short, with 11 bases between. In DNA, the CDR3 is TGTGCCAGCAGTCCCCCCGAGACCTCCTACGAGCAGTACTTC. This encodes CASSPPETSYEQYF.

This clonotype was found a few times. The rearrangement joins TRBV5-1 to TRBJ2-1, with 7 bases that match TRBD1. Germline-derived CDR1 and CDR2 are SGHRS and YFSETQ. V gave up 1 base and J gave up 9 bases; unmatched junction bases: 10. This CDR3 contains 15 residues. The CDR3 nucleotides are TGCGCCAGCAGCTTGTTGTCAGGGGGAAAAAGTGAGCAGTTCTTC. It encodes CASSLLSGGKSEQFF.

The sample holds many counts of this clonotype. CDR3 protein: CSGGEPASYEQYF. Here the CDR3 DNA reads TGCAGTGGCGGGGAGCCGGCCTCCTACGAGCAGTACTTC. The V gene is TRBV20-1, the J gene TRBJ2-7; a possible D gene is TRBD2 (6 bases). This CDR3 is built from 13 residues. V lost 7 bases and J lost 0, with 13 bases in between. In germline, CDR1 is DFQATT, CDR2 SNEGSKA (reference sequence).

Many counts were recorded for this clonotype. The genes are TRBV6-6 and TRBJ2-5; no clear D. The CDR3 runs 11 residues. Trimming cost V 8 bases and J 5 bases, with 9 bases left between them. Germline V gene lookup returns CDR1 MNHNY and CDR2 SVGAGI (reference sequence). The DNA for the CDR3 is TGTGCCAGCTTAAAGAGGGAGACCCAGTACTTC. Amino acids: CASLKRETQYF.

This clonotype was observed a handful of times. CDR3 bases: TGCAGCGTTGTAGCCAATAAGCAGTACTTC. This codes for CSVVANKQYF. The gene calls are TRBV29-1 and TRBJ2-7; D gene ambiguous. CDR3 length equals 10 residues. The germline V gene has CDR1 SQVTM and CDR2 ANQGSEA. Trimming left V 4 bases short and J 8 bases short, with 9 bases between.

The V gene is TRBV5-1, the J gene TRBJ2-2; D ambiguous. Germline CDR1 and CDR2: SGHRS and YFSETQ. The CDR3 spans 16 residues. V lost 4 bases and J lost 4, with 17 bases in between. CDR3 loop: CASSPTSRATTGELFF. DNA for the CDR3: TGCGCCAGCAGCCCCACAAGTAGGGCGACCACCGGGGAGCTGTTTTTT.

V gene TRBV20-1 combines with J gene TRBJ2-7; D call uncertain. CDR3 size: 14 residues. The germline CDR1 and CDR2 sequences are DFQATT and SNEGSKA (reference sequence). This CDR3 reads CSAPRASRTYEQYF. In nucleotides, the CDR3 is TGCAGCGCACCACGGGCCTCCAGGACCTACGAGCAGTACTTC.

This clonotype was recorded many times. The chain joins TRBV20-1 to TRBJ2-1; 12 positions agree with TRBD2. After removal of 4 bases from V and 6 bases from J, the junction contained 1 base not matched to a gene. CDR1 is DFQATT and CDR2 is SNEGSKA in the germline V gene (reference sequence). This CDR3 is built from 13 residues. CDR3 sequence reads: CSATSGRGNEQFF. CDR3 DNA: TGCAGTGCTACTAGCGGGAGGGGCAATGAGCAGTTCTTC.

This sequence joins TRBV20-1 and TRBJ2-1; D may be TRBD2 (5 bases). CDR1 is DFQATT and CDR2 is SNEGSKA in the germline V gene (reference sequence). V shed 5 bases and J shed 9 bases, with 20 bases lying between them. The CDR3 is 14 amino acids. CDR3 nucleotides: TGCAGTGCTCCCGCGGTGGGAGTAGGCGGTGAGCAGTTCTTC. Protein: CSAPAVGVGGEQFF.

This clonotype was found a few times. The chain recombines TRBV12-3 or TRBV12-4 with TRBJ2-5, with D possibly TRBD1 on 6 matching bases. The V end lost 5 bases, the J end lost 0 bases, and 7 bases lay between the germline ends. The CDR3 consists of 13 residues. CDR3 sequence (DNA): TGTGCCAGCAGTACAGGGTACCAAGAGACCCAGTACTTC. Translated: CASSTGYQETQYF.

Details on this clonotype: A read error is possible here, since a much larger clone lies one base away. The chain has TRBV4-2 and TRBJ2-1, with 11 bases matching TRBD2. The CDR3 covers 16 residues. J lost 5 bases, V lost 8 bases, and 11 bases had no gene match. The germline CDR1 and CDR2 sequences are LGHNA and YNFKEQ. This chain's CDR3 is CASGPWTSGRNNEQFF. The CDR3 DNA follows: TGTGCCAGCGGCCCCTGGACTAGCGGGCGCAACAATGAGCAGTTCTTC.

The CDR3 DNA reads TGCAGCTCGGACAGGACTAGCGGACAAGAGACCCAGTACTTC. Translated, it gives CSSDRTSGQETQYF. This chain connects TRBV29-1 to TRBJ2-5; 10 bases match TRBD2. With 8 bases clipped from V and 2 bases from J, the junction kept 8 bases outside the gene matches. Germline CDR1 reads SQVTM; CDR2 reads ANQGSEA. The CDR3 is 14 residues long. The variable domain in full, with the rest retrieved from reference TRBV29-1 and TRBJ2-5, is SAVISQKPSRDICQRGTSLTIQCQVDSQVTMMFWYRQQPGQSLTLIATANQGSEATYESGFVIDKFPISRPNLTFSTLTVSNMSPEDSSIYLCSSDRTSGQETQYFGPGTRLLVL.

Only a few counts were recorded for this clonotype. The chain uses TRBV28 and TRBJ2-7; D possibly corresponds to TRBD2 (6 bases). V lost 7 bases to trimming and J lost 0 bases, with 13 bases between them. CDR3 size: 14 residues. The germline gives CDR1 MDHEN, CDR2 SYDVKM. The CDR3 here is CASKEGGNSYEQYF. In DNA, the CDR3 is TGTGCCAGCAAGGAGGGCGGCAACTCCTACGAGCAGTACTTC.

This clonotype was recorded many times. The rearrangement uses TRBV7-2 and TRBJ1-1; TRBD1 might be the D (5 bases). Trimming removed 3 bases from V and 7 bases from J, with 9 bases in between. This CDR3 contains 12 residues. Germline-derived CDR1 and CDR2 are SGHTA and FQGNSA. Here the CDR3 DNA reads TGTGCCAGCAGCTTTTGGCAGGGTGAAGCTTTCTTT. Translated, it gives CASSFWQGEAFF.

V gene TRBV6-2 or TRBV6-3 combines with J gene TRBJ2-5; 14 positions match TRBD2. CDR1 is MNHEY and CDR2 is SVGEGT in the germline V gene. V was pared by 0 bases and J by 2 bases, with 11 bases of the junction left unmatched. The CDR3 length is 20 residues. The CDR3 spells CASSYSRSGTSGSRQETQYF. The CDR3 DNA reads TGTGCCAGCAGTTACTCGAGGAGCGGGACTAGCGGGAGTCGTCAAGAGACCCAGTACTTC.

In its sample, this clonotype was seen a few times. This rearrangement joins TRBV6-1 to TRBJ1-2, with D uncertain. Germline CDR1 reads MNHNS; CDR2 reads SASEGT. The CDR3 extends over 13 amino acids. V lost 6 bases and J 5 bases, leaving 13 bases between the germline ends. CDR3 residues: CASSPVGSYGYTF. CDR3 DNA: TGTGCCAGCAGCCCCGTCGGGAGTTATGGCTACACCTTC.

As regards this clonotype: A read error may explain this, as a much larger clone is one base away. J is TRBJ2-2 and V is TRBV12-3 or TRBV12-4; 9 nucleotides align to TRBD1. The CDR3 loop spans 18 amino acids. The CDR3 loop reads CAISLHRGQTRNTGELFF. The CDR3 DNA sequence: TGTGCCATCAGTTTACACAGGGGGCAAACTAGGAACACCGGGGAGCTGTTTTTT.

This clonotype was observed a handful of times. The CDR3 spells CASSYPSGRNEQFF. The CDR3 DNA is TGTGCCAGCAGTTACCCTAGCGGGAGAAATGAGCAGTTCTTC. The chain recombines TRBV12-3 or TRBV12-4 with TRBJ2-1; the match to TRBD2 covers 10 bases. The CDR3 consists of 14 residues. V shed 4 bases and J 7 bases; nucleotides not matched to a gene: 4.

This clonotype was recorded many times. This chain links TRBV7-2 with TRBJ2-3, with D perhaps TRBD1 or TRBD2 (5 bases each). V was pared by 5 bases and J by 3 bases, with 12 bases between. The CDR3 runs 14 residues. Germline V gives CDR1 SGHTA, CDR2 FQGNSA. CDR3 sequence reads: CASSLGRVTDTQYF. CDR3 coding DNA: TGTGCCAGCAGCCTGGGGCGGGTGACAGATACGCAGTATTTT.

The V and J genes are TRBV11-1 and TRBJ1-5; 7 bases match TRBD1. This CDR3 region has 17 residues. V was pared by 0 bases and J by 12 bases, with 17 bases of the junction left unmatched. Germline lookup yields CDR1 SGHAT and CDR2 FQDESV (reference sequence). As DNA, the CDR3 is TGTGCCAGCAGCTTAGCCCCCCGGGACAGTTTTTTACCGCTCCAGCATTTT. This sequence encodes CASSLAPRDSFLPLQHF.

This clonotype occurred many times. This sequence joins TRBV20-1 and TRBJ2-1; D is unresolved. Germline CDR1 is DFQATT and CDR2 is SNEGSKA (reference sequence). The CDR3 is 14 amino acids. V dropped 4 bases and J dropped 3 bases, with 13 bases sitting between them. CDR3 nucleotide sequence: TGCAGTGCTACGGCCGCCATGGTCTACAATGAGCAGTTCTTC. This translates into CSATAAMVYNEQFF.

The count of this clonotype is one. The rearrangement uses TRBV3-1 and TRBJ2-1, with TRBD2 matching 11 bases. CDR1 is LGHDT and CDR2 is YNNKEL in the germline V gene (reference sequence). The V segment lost 1 base and the J segment 0 bases; nucleotides outside the gene matches: 2. CDR3 length equals 17 residues. As DNA, the CDR3 is TGTGCCAGCAGCCAAGTAACTAGCGGGAGCTCCTACAATGAGCAGTTCTTC. It translates to CASSQVTSGSSYNEQFF.

A word on this clonotype: A read error may be the cause here, since a much bigger clone is one base away. This chain connects TRBV20-1 to TRBJ2-2, with TRBD2 matching over 14 bases. Trimming at V came to 6 bases and at J to 8 bases, leaving 11 bases not matched to a gene. The CDR3 runs 16 residues. Germline loops: CDR1 DFQATT, CDR2 SNEGSKA (reference sequence). CDR3 sequence reads: CSAPTRGLAGAGELFF. The CDR3 nucleotides are TGCAGTGCACCCACGCGGGGACTAGCGGGAGCAGGGGAGCTGTTTTTT.

The gene calls are TRBV4-2 and TRBJ1-2; no reliable D call. Germline loops: CDR1 LGHNA, CDR2 YNFKEQ. V lost 2 bases, J lost 6 bases, and 16 bases lay in between. This CDR3 region has 15 residues. The CDR3 sequence: CASSQRSQAANGYTF. CDR3 nucleotide sequence: TGTGCCAGCAGCCAACGGAGCCAGGCCGCTAATGGCTACACCTTC.

In its sample, this clonotype was seen a few times. This chain uses TRBV4-3 with TRBJ1-2; D gene uncertain. V lost 1 base and J lost 1, with 10 bases in between. The CDR3 sequence is 15 residues long. Germline V CDR1 and CDR2: LGHNA, YSLEER. CDR3 DNA: TGCGCCAGCAGCCAAGGTGGCAGCTTTAACTATGGCTACACCTTC. Residues: CASSQGGSFNYGYTF.

This clonotype has a count of ten or more. This chain links TRBV4-3 with TRBJ2-1; D uncertain. CDR1 and CDR2 (germline): LGHNA, YSLEER. The CDR3 covers 15 residues. Deletions cut 0 bases from V and 0 bases from J, with 6 bases between. The CDR3 here is CASSQDLPSYNEQFF. The CDR3, as DNA: TGCGCCAGCAGCCAAGACTTGCCCTCCTACAATGAGCAGTTCTTC.